This entry features one TCR beta chain sequence. Its antigen remains undetermined. This entry belongs to a study of CD8 T cells in cerebrospinal fluid in Alzheimer's disease (dated by TCRdb to the early 2020s). Regarding the complete study: To assess CSF T cell clonal expansion, the study used two single-cell approaches: plate-based nested PCR sequencing and droplet-based sequencing. The study tested whether clonally expanded T cells were present in cerebrospinal fluid from healthy elderly individuals and from patients with neurodegenerative disease. The droplet-based CSF comparison of patients and controls included roughly nine healthy controls (approximately 11,000 cells) and roughly nine patients with MCI or Alzheimer's disease (roughly 9,900 cells). The CSF gene-expression analysis, which included patients with Parkinson's disease, covered a total of approximately 25 samples.

The library was produced with 10x single-cell sequencing. 10X Genomics single-cell V(D)J and 5' gene-expression libraries were used to profile CSF cells. An Illumina NextSeq550 was used to sequence the CSF single-cell TCR libraries. Turning to the authors' computational methods: V(D)J reads were aligned to the vdj-GRCh38 alts ensemble 2.0.0 reference and processed with the Cell Ranger vdj pipeline. Clonotypes were defined as cell barcodes sharing the same set of productive CDR3 nucleotide sequences. To link clonality with transcriptional profiles, clonotype information was added to the Seurat v3.0 gene-expression metadata. CSF cells with more than 1,800 genes, more than 7,500 UMIs or more than 10% mitochondrial reads were excluded. To identify TCRs with known antigen specificity, CDR3-beta sequences were compared against VDJdb. Network analysis of clone sharing used the R package qgraph and included only TCRs with complete alpha and beta chains. The reads underwent TCRdb reprocessing, giving one record for each CDR3 protein sequence and no DNA. The V and J calls come from TCRdb's annotation, not from the publication. The table for this sample records 1,500 to 2,000 distinct CDR3 sequences. Clones ranked in the top ten supply around 6.2% of the sample.

CDR1 and CDR2 (MNHEY, SMNVEV) derive from the germline V gene (reference sequence). The CDR3 measures 18 amino acids from cysteine to phenylalanine. The protein alone is recorded here. All participants were free of acute infectious disease and in good physical condition. For droplet-based sequencing, live CSF cells were sorted using a live/dead marker. CSF was obtained by lumbar puncture, and immune cells were pelleted by centrifugation at 300g. Each CSF sample was examined for red blood cells, and any sample with blood contamination was excluded. CSF cells were cryopreserved in freezing medium, frozen overnight at -80 degrees C, and subsequently stored in liquid nitrogen. CSF samples were stored for less than six months before analysis. Results the study describes overall, beyond this receptor: The largest CSF clone made up a higher percentage of TCRs in patients with MCI or Alzheimer's disease than in controls. The authors warned that finding EBV-specific TCRs in CSF does not prove a causal connection between EBV and Alzheimer's disease. The EBV-specific clones were neither the most highly expanded clones nor enriched among patients. When the data were pooled, 4 of 6 Alzheimer's patients but only 1 of 10 healthy subjects had a highly expanded clone, defined as one making up at least 3% of TCRs. Only samples with detectable clones (approximately 11 healthy, 5 MCI, 5 AD, 6 PD) were included in the overall clonality comparison.

The sequenced sample was cerebrospinal fluid. The chain links TRBV27 with TRBJ1-3. The receptor comes from a human donor in good health. The CDR3 region reads CASSMVGSRYPSGNTIYF.